The 32 T cell receptor beta chains in this list originate from one sample, sequenced in a study of T-cell memory formation after mild COVID-19 (dated by TCRdb to the early 2020s). The library was prepared using 5' RACE. The sequencer listed for this sample is Illumina NovaSeq 6000. In TCRdb, the public reads were trimmed at Q25 with fastp and aligned with MiXCR, with productive beta chains retained. Under each unique CDR3 protein, matching rows form one entry showing the most common genes and DNA. The sample data list about 190,000 distinct CDR3 sequences, and 15% to 20% of these were observed just once. 2.4% of the sample is taken by the ten largest. The sequencing sample was made of PBMCs or a T cell subset sorted from them (not recorded which). These receptors were collected from an adult woman who had mild COVID-19 (a few samples of this study predate the infection). The sample titles of this study are shuffled in the database, so cell type and time point are left out; the donor was told from shared clones.

The CDR3, as DNA: TGTGCCAGCAGCCCTAAGGGGAGCACAGATACGCAGTATTTT. Its translation: CASSPKGSTDTQYF. V usage is TRBV7-6 and J usage is TRBJ2-3; the D gene is possibly TRBD1 (5 bases). CDR1 and CDR2 (germline): SGHVS, FNYEAQ. This CDR3 contains 14 residues. The germline V and J ends were trimmed by 5 bases and 0 bases, with 9 bases remaining between them.

The chain employs TRBV18 and TRBJ1-2; weak D call: TRBD1 (5 bases). CDR1 and CDR2 (germline): KGHSH, LQKENI. CDR3 length: 13 residues. The germline V and J ends were trimmed by 3 bases and 2 bases, with 7 bases remaining between them. Written as DNA, the CDR3 is TGTGCCAGCTCACCTGGGGGAAACTATGGCTACACCTTC. This sequence encodes CASSPGGNYGYTF.

The chain is built from TRBV24-1 and TRBJ2-3; TRBD2 matches at 14 bases. There are 17 residues in the CDR3. The germline V gene has CDR1 KGHDR and CDR2 SFDVKD. After removal of 6 bases from V and 1 base from J, the junction contained 5 bases not matched to a gene. CDR3 sequence (DNA): TGTGCCACCAGTTTGACTAGCGGGAGGGCCCGCACAGATACGCAGTATTTT. It codes for CATSLTSGRARTDTQYF.

The V gene is TRBV5-5, the J gene TRBJ1-2; 9 bases match TRBD1. The CDR3 is 16 residues long. The V and J ends lost 2 bases and 0 bases, in that order; junction bases with no gene match: 5. Germline V CDR1 and CDR2: SGHKS, YYEKEE (reference sequence). CDR3 loop: CASSFGTGRSNYGYTF. In nucleotides, the CDR3 is TGTGCCAGCAGCTTCGGGACAGGGCGTTCTAACTATGGCTACACCTTC.

The gene calls are TRBV15 and TRBJ1-2; 7 bases are a match to TRBD1. Germline V CDR1 and CDR2: LNHNV, YYDKDF (reference sequence). After removal of 0 bases from V and 4 bases from J, the junction contained 8 bases not matched to a gene. The CDR3 has 16 amino acids. The CDR3 sequence is CATSRDRTGILYGYTF. CDR3 in DNA: TGTGCCACCAGCAGAGATCGGACAGGAATACTCTATGGCTACACCTTC.

The chain combines TRBV5-1 with TRBJ1-1, with 8 bases matching TRBD1. Losses at the gene ends were 4 bases for V and 5 bases for J; bases not matched to a gene: 7. Germline V gene data show CDR1 as SGHRS and CDR2 as YFSETQ. The CDR3 loop spans 14 amino acids. The CDR3 DNA sequence: TGCGCCAGCAGCGCGAGACAGGGGTGGACTGAAGCTTTCTTT. It yields the protein CASSARQGWTEAFF.

This rearrangement joins TRBV5-1 to TRBJ2-1; D assignment may be TRBD1 or TRBD2 (5 bases each). The V gene's germline CDR1 is SGHRS and CDR2 YFSETQ. Deletions cut 3 bases from V and 12 bases from J, with 22 bases between. The CDR3 extends over 15 amino acids. CDR3 region: CASSYDGDAKVGQFF. The CDR3 nucleotides read TGCGCCAGCAGCTACGATGGGGACGCAAAAGTGGGGCAGTTCTTC.

J is TRBJ1-6 and V is TRBV6-5; no firm D call. V shed 4 bases and J shed 0 bases, with 10 bases lying between them. The CDR3 is 16 amino acids. The germline V gene encodes CDR1 MNHEY and CDR2 SVGAGI. The CDR3 loop is CASSFRPSSYNSPLHF. CDR3 DNA sequence: TGTGCCAGCAGTTTCCGGCCGAGCTCCTATAATTCACCCCTCCACTTT.

This clonotype was detected only a few times. The genes are TRBV6-1 and TRBJ2-5; 12 positions match TRBD2. CDR1 is MNHNS and CDR2 is SASEGT in the germline V gene. The length of the CDR3 is 19 residues. The junction had 17 bases not matched to a gene; V was cut back by 4 bases and J by 5 bases. The CDR3 nucleotides read TGTGCCAGCAGTGTTCCCTCCCTGCGGACTAGCGGGAAGGCGGAGACCCAGTACTTC. This gives the protein CASSVPSLRTSGKAETQYF.

A few counts support this clonotype. The V call is TRBV25-1, the J call TRBJ2-7; D is unresolved. Per germline, CDR1 MGHDK and CDR2 SYGVNS. This CDR3 is 13 amino acids long. Between the trimmed V and J ends, which lost 3 bases and 0 bases, there was a span of 6 bases. The CDR3 DNA follows: TGTGCCAGCAGTGACAGGAGCTCCTACGAGCAGTACTTC. It codes for CASSDRSSYEQYF.

The sample holds a few counts of this clonotype. The chain recombines TRBV29-1 with TRBJ2-4; 7 bases line up with TRBD1. Germline V gives CDR1 SQVTM, CDR2 ANQGSEA. The CDR3 covers 15 residues. With V trimmed by 4 bases and J by 0 bases, 6 bases remained unmatched. The CDR3 here is CSVVVQGIAKNIQYF. The CDR3 nucleotides are TGCAGCGTTGTTGTACAGGGGATAGCCAAAAACATTCAGTACTTC.

This clonotype has more than one count but fewer than ten. The chain employs TRBV15 and TRBJ1-4; TRBD1 matches 7 bases. From germline, CDR1 is LNHNV and CDR2 YYDKDF (reference sequence). The trim removed 1 base at V and 1 base at J, leaving 6 bases unmatched. The CDR3 loop spans 17 amino acids. This CDR3 reads CATSRAGTVRTNEKLFF. CDR3 in DNA: TGTGCCACCAGCAGAGCAGGGACAGTCAGAACTAATGAAAAACTGTTTTTT.

This clonotype was recorded a few times. The rearrangement uses TRBV27 and TRBJ1-1; unclear D gene. The CDR3 spans 17 residues. Trimming took off 6 bases at V and 0 bases at J, with 20 bases between the two ends. Per germline, CDR1 MNHEY and CDR2 SMNVEV (reference sequence). CDR3 DNA sequence: TGTGCCAGCAGGCCTCTAGGTGGGAGTTTTATGAACACTGAAGCTTTCTTT. Translating gives CASRPLGGSFMNTEAFF.

The V and J genes are TRBV12-3 or TRBV12-4 and TRBJ1-5, with D uncertain. This CDR3 is 12 amino acids long. The ends were cut back, 6 bases at V and 6 bases at J, with 9 bases in the middle. CDR3 sequence reads: CASSPTPQPQHF. CDR3 coding DNA: TGTGCCAGCAGCCCCACCCCTCAGCCCCAGCATTTT.

This clonotype was detected a few times. This chain uses TRBV2 with TRBJ1-1, with D unclear. Germline loops: CDR1 SNHLY, CDR2 FYNNEI. V was cut by 6 bases and J by 0 bases, with 5 bases left in between. The CDR3 is 12 residues long. CDR3 protein: CASRPMNTEAFF. In DNA, the CDR3 is TGTGCCAGCAGACCGATGAACACTGAAGCTTTCTTT.

This clonotype showed up just a few times. The chain uses TRBV4-1 and TRBJ2-7, with 8 nucleotides matching TRBD2. CDR1 MGHRA and CDR2 YSYEKL come from the germline V gene. The CDR3 loop spans 14 amino acids. Unmatched junction bases numbered 5, after V lost 1 base and J lost 6 bases. The CDR3 DNA sequence: TGCGCCAGCAGCCAAGTCATGGCGGGGGGCGAGCAGTACTTC. Its translation: CASSQVMAGGEQYF.

This clonotype appeared a few times. The chain recombines TRBV20-1 with TRBJ1-2; D might be TRBD1 (5 bases). Germline CDR1 DFQATT, CDR2 SNEGSKA (reference sequence). Trimming stripped 6 bases from V and 3 bases from J, with 17 bases between. This CDR3 spans 14 amino acids. The CDR3 region has the DNA TGCAGTGCCCCGGCGGGGCGCAGGGACTATGGCTACACCTTC. Translation gives CSAPAGRRDYGYTF.

V and J are TRBV10-3 and TRBJ1-1; D is uncertain. V was cut by 0 bases and J by 2 bases, with 10 bases left in between. Germline loops: CDR1 ENHRY, CDR2 SYGVKD. The CDR3 runs 15 residues. CDR3 sequence: CAISESGRANTEAFF. The CDR3 DNA reads as TGTGCCATCAGTGAGTCGGGAAGGGCTAACACTGAAGCTTTCTTT.

The chain employs TRBV2 and TRBJ1-5; D is unclear. With 0 bases removed from V and 1 base from J, the gap between germline ends came to 4 bases. Germline V lookup: CDR1 SNHLY, CDR2 FYNNEI. There are 14 residues in the CDR3. CDR3 loop: CASSEAKSNQPQHF. CDR3 DNA: TGTGCCAGCAGTGAAGCGAAGAGCAATCAGCCCCAGCATTTT.

This chain connects TRBV14 to TRBJ1-2; 7 nucleotides align to TRBD1. The junction had 5 bases not matched to a gene; V was cut back by 9 bases and J by 4 bases. The CDR3 length is 12 residues. Per germline, CDR1 SGHDN and CDR2 FVKESK. The CDR3 DNA reads as TGTGCCAGTTCGACAGGGTTCTATGGCTACACCTTC. This encodes CASSTGFYGYTF.

The V call is TRBV6-5, the J call TRBJ1-1; no firm D call. The CDR3 runs to 13 residues. V was clipped by 5 bases and J by 4 bases, with 11 bases between them. The germline V gene encodes CDR1 MNHEY and CDR2 SVGAGI. This CDR3 reads CASSPREGTEAFF. The CDR3 nucleotides are TGTGCCAGCAGTCCGCGGGAAGGCACTGAAGCTTTCTTT.

This clonotype appeared a few times. The rearrangement links TRBV20-1 to TRBJ2-7; D is perhaps TRBD2 (5 bases). The V gene lost 4 bases and the J gene lost 3 bases, with 16 bases spanning the gap. The CDR3 consists of 14 residues. Germline loops: CDR1 DFQATT, CDR2 SNEGSKA (reference sequence). CDR3 loop: CSATPWGEVYEQYF. The CDR3 DNA sequence: TGCAGTGCTACCCCGTGGGGAGAAGTCTACGAGCAGTACTTC.

This clonotype was observed a handful of times. The chain employs TRBV5-1 and TRBJ1-4; 10 nucleotides line up with TRBD1. After removal of 3 bases from V and 9 bases from J, the junction contained 5 bases not matched to a gene. Germline assignment: CDR1 SGHRS and CDR2 YFSETQ. The length of the CDR3 is 14 residues. CDR3: CASSSGTGAQKLFF. CDR3 DNA sequence: TGCGCCAGCAGCTCCGGGACAGGGGCGCAAAAACTGTTTTTT.

This rearrangement joins TRBV25-1 to TRBJ2-7, with D possibly being TRBD1 or TRBD2 (5 bases each). There are 13 residues in the CDR3. Germline CDR1 and CDR2: MGHDK and SYGVNS. V was shortened by 8 bases and J by 2 bases, with 13 bases between the two germline ends. The DNA of the CDR3 is TGTGCCAGCTGGGGACCCCCGACCTACGAGCAGTACTTC. The encoded protein is CASWGPPTYEQYF.

In its sample, this clonotype was seen a few times. The chain carries TRBV20-1 and TRBJ2-1; D may be TRBD2 (6 bases). CDR1 and CDR2 from the germline V gene are DFQATT and SNEGSKA (reference sequence). The V end was cut by 0 bases, the J end by 9 bases, with 12 bases between. The CDR3 consists of 13 residues. The CDR3 sequence: CSARDIGGPEQFF. The CDR3 nucleotides are TGCAGTGCTAGAGATATCGGGGGACCTGAGCAGTTCTTC.

This clonotype was seen only a few times. Germline is not matched at one junction end, which may reflect a read error. The V call is TRBV5-4, the J call TRBJ1-1; TRBD1 matches at 9 bases. This CDR3 comprises 12 residues. Germline V lookup: CDR1 SGHNT, CDR2 YYREEE (reference sequence). The CDR3 DNA reads as TGTGCCAGCAGCTTACAGGGGGCAGGGGCTCTCTTT. Its protein is CASSLQGAGALF.

This clonotype turned up a few times. The rearrangement links TRBV5-5 to TRBJ1-2, with 7 bases lining up with TRBD1. With V trimmed by 1 base and J by 6 bases, 6 bases remained unmatched. The CDR3 runs 14 residues. Per germline, CDR1 SGHKS and CDR2 YYEKEE (reference sequence). CDR3 region: CASSLYRGDDGYTF. The CDR3 DNA sequence: TGTGCCAGCAGCTTGTACAGGGGAGATGATGGCTACACCTTC.

This clonotype was seen a few times. The rearrangement uses TRBV14 and TRBJ2-7, with 10 bases identical to TRBD1. This CDR3 is 14 amino acids long. The V segment lost 6 bases and the J segment 3 bases; nucleotides outside the gene matches: 5. CDR1 and CDR2 from the germline V gene are SGHDN and FVKESK. CDR3 amino acids: CASRGQGFGYEQYF. The CDR3 coding sequence is TGTGCCAGCAGGGGACAGGGGTTTGGCTACGAGCAGTACTTC.

The chain uses TRBV3-1 and TRBJ2-2, with unresolved D. Deletions cut 3 bases from V and 3 bases from J, with 20 bases between. The CDR3 has 18 residues. Germline CDR1 reads LGHDT; CDR2 reads YNNKEL (reference sequence). DNA for the CDR3: TGTGCCAGCAGCCAGCCTCCGGGTCTCAGTCAATACACCGGGGAGCTGTTTTTT. It is translated as CASSQPPGLSQYTGELFF.

The CDR3 sequence: CASSLDSQRGNEQFF. CDR3 nucleotides: TGTGCCAGCAGCTTAGATAGCCAGCGGGGAAATGAGCAGTTCTTC. V is TRBV7-2 and J is TRBJ2-1; 7 nucleotides match TRBD2. Losses at the gene ends were 1 base for V and 7 bases for J; bases not matched to a gene: 7. The CDR3 covers 15 residues. CDR1 and CDR2 (germline): SGHTA, FQGNSA.

The rearrangement joins TRBV10-3 to TRBJ2-1, with TRBD2 matching over 9 bases. Germline V gene lookup returns CDR1 ENHRY and CDR2 SYGVKD. The CDR3 has 15 amino acids. The ends lost 4 bases at V and 9 bases at J; junction bases unmatched: 10. CDR3 region: CAISAPGLAFVEQFF. CDR3 DNA sequence: TGTGCCATCAGTGCGCCTGGACTAGCGTTTGTTGAGCAGTTCTTC.

The rearrangement links TRBV7-2 to TRBJ2-7, with D perhaps matching TRBD2 (5 bases). The CDR3 length is 14 residues. In germline, CDR1 is SGHTA, CDR2 FQGNSA. With 7 bases removed from V and 3 bases from J, the gap between germline ends came to 16 bases. The CDR3 sequence: CASTRGFASYEQYF. CDR3 coding DNA: TGTGCCAGCACCCGGGGTTTTGCGAGCTACGAGCAGTACTTC.